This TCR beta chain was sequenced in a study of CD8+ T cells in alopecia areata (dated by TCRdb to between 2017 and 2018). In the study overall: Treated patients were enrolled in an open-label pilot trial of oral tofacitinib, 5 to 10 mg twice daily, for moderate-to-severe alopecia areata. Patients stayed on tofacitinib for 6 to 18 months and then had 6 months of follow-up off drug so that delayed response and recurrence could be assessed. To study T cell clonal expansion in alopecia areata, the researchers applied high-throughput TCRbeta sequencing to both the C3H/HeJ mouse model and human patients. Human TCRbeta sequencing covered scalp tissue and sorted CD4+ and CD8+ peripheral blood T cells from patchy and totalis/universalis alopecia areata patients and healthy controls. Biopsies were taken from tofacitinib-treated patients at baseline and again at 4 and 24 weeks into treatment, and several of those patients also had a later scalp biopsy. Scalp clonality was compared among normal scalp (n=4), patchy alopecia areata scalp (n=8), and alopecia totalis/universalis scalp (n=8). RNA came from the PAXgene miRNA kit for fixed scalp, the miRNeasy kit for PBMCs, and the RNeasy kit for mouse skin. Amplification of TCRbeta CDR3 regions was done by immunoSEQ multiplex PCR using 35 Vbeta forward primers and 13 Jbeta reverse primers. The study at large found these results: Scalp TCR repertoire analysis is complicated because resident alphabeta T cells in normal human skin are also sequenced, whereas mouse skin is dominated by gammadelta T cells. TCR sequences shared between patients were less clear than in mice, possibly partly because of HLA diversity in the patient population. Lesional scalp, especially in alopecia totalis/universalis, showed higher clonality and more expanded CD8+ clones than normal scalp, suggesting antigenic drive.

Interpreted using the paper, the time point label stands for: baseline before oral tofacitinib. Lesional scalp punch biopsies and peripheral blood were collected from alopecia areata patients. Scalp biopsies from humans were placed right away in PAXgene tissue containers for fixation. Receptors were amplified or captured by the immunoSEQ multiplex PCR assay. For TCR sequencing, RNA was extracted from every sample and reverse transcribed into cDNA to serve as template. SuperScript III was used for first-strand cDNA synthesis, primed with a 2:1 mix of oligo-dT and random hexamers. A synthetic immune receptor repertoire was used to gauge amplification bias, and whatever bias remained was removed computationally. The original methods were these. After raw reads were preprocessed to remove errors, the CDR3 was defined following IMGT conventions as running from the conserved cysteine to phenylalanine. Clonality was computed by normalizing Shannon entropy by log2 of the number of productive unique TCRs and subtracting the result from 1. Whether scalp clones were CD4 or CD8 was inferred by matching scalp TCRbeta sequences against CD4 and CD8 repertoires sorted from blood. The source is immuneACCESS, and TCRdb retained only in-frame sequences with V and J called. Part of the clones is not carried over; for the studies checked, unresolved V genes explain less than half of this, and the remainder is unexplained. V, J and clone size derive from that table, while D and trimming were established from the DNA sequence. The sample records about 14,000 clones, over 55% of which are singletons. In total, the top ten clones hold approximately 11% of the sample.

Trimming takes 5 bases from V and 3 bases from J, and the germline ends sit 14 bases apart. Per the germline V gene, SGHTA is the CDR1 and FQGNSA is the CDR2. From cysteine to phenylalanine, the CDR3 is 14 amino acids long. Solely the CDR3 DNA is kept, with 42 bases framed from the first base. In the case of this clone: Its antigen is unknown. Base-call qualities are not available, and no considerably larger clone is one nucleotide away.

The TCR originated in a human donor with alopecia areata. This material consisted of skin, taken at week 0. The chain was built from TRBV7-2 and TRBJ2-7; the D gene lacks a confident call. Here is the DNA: TGTGCCAGCAGCCCGAGCTTGGTGGGCTACGAGCAGTACTTC. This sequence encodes CASSPSLVGYEQYF.